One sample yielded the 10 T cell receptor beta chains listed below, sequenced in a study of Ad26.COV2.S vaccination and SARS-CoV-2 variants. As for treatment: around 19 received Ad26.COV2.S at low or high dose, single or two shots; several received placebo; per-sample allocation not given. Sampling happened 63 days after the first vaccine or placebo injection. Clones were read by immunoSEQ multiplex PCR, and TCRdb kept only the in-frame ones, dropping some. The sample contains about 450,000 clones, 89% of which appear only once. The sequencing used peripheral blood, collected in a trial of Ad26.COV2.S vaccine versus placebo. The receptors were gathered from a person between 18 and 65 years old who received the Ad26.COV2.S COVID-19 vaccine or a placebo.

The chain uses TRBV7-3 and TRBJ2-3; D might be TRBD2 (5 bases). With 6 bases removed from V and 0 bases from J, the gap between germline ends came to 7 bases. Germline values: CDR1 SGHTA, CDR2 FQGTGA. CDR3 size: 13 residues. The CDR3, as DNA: TGTGCCAGCAGTGGCGGGAGCACAGATACGCAGTATTTT. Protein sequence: CASSGGSTDTQYF.

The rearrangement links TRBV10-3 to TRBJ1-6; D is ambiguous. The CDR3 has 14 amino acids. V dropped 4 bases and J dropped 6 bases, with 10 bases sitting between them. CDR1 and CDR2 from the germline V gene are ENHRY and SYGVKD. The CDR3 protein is CAISGETANSPLHF. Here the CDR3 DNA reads TGTGCCATCAGTGGGGAGACGGCTAATTCACCCCTCCACTTT.

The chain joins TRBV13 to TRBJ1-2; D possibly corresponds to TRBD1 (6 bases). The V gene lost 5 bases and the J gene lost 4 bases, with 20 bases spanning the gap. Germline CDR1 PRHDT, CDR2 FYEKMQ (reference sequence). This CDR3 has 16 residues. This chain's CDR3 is CASSAQPGARSYGYTF. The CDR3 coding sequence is TGTGCCAGCAGCGCTCAACCAGGGGCTAGAAGCTATGGCTACACCTTC.

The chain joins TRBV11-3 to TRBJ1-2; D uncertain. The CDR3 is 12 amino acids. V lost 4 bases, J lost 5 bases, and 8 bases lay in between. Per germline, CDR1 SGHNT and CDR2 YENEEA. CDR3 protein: CASSYDSYGYTF. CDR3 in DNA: TGTGCCAGCAGCTATGACTCGTATGGCTACACCTTC.

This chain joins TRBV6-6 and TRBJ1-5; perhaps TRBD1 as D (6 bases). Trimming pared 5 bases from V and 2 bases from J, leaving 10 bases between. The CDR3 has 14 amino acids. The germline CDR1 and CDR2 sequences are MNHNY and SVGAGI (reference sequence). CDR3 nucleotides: TGTGCCAGCAGTCCCTACAGGGGCAATCAGCCCCAGCATTTT. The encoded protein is CASSPYRGNQPQHF.

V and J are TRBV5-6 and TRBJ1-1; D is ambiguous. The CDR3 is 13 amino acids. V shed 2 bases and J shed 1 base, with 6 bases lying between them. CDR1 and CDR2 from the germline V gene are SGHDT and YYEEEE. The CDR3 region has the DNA TGTGCCAGCAGCTTCTACAGGAACACTGAAGCTTTCTTT. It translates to CASSFYRNTEAFF.

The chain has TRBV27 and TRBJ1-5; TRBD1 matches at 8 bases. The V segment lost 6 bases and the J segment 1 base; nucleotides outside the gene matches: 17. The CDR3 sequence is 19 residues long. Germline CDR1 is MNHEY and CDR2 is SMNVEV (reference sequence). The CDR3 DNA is TGTGCCAGCAGGGACAGGGCGAGACCCGTTTCTACGAGCAATCAGCCCCAGCATTTT. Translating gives CASRDRARPVSTSNQPQHF.

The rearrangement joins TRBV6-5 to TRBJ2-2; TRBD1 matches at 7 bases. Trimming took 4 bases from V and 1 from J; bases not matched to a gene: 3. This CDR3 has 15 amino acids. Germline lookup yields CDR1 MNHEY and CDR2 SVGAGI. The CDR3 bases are TGTGCCAGCAGTTTCGGGACAGTGAACACCGGGGAGCTGTTTTTT. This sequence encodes CASSFGTVNTGELFF.

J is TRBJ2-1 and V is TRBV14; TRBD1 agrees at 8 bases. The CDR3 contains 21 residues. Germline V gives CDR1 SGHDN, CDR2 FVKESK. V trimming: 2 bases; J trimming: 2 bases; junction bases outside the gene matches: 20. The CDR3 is CASSQYFRGRFSQVPYNEQFF. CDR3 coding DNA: TGTGCCAGCAGCCAATATTTCAGGGGGCGCTTTAGTCAGGTCCCCTACAATGAGCAGTTCTTC.

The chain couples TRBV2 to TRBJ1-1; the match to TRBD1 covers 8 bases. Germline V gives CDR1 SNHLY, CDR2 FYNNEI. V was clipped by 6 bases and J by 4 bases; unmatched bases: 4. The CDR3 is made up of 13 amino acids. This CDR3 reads CASRLDRVTEAFF. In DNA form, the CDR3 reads TGTGCCAGCAGACTGGACAGGGTCACTGAAGCTTTCTTT. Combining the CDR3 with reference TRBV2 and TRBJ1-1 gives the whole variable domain EPEVTQTPSHQVTQMGQEVILRCVPISNHLYFYWYRQILGQKVEFLVSFYNNEISEKSEIFDDQFSVERPDGSNFTLKIRSTKLEDSAMYFCASRLDRVTEAFFGQGTRLTVV.